These 18 T cell receptor beta chains share one sample of origin, sequenced in a study of blood T cell repertoires in COVID-19. Using immunoSEQ multiplex PCR, the repertoire was profiled, and TCRdb retains in-frame clones only, with some absent. The data contain 500,000 to 600,000 clones, approximately 91% of them singletons. Sequencing used peripheral blood. The receptors stem from a woman aged 50 to 60 with COVID-19, enrolled during active disease.

The rearrangement joins TRBV16 to TRBJ2-1; the D gene is possibly TRBD1 (5 bases). The CDR3 is 13 amino acids. The germline V and J ends were trimmed by 1 base and 5 bases, with 6 bases remaining between them. From germline, CDR1 is KGHSY and CDR2 FQNENV. CDR3 DNA: TGTGCCAGCAGCCAATTCAGGGACAATGAGCAGTTCTTC. Protein sequence: CASSQFRDNEQFF.

The chain joins TRBV5-4 to TRBJ1-4, with D perhaps TRBD1 (6 bases). CDR3 size: 15 residues. Per germline, CDR1 SGHNT and CDR2 YYREEE (reference sequence). V lost 0 bases, J lost 6 bases, and 12 bases lay in between. CDR3 bases: TGTGCCAGCAGCTTGGCGGGGGGCCCCTATGAAAAACTGTTTTTT. It specifies CASSLAGGPYEKLFF.

The chain carries TRBV9 and TRBJ1-1; the D gene is possibly TRBD1 (6 bases). V lost 5 bases and J lost 3, with 11 bases in between. The germline V gene encodes CDR1 SGDLS and CDR2 YYNGEE. This CDR3 is 13 amino acids long. The DNA of the CDR3 is TGTGCCAGCAGGTCCCACAGGGACACTGAAGCTTTCTTT. This sequence encodes CASRSHRDTEAFF. Filled out from reference TRBV9 and TRBJ1-1, the complete variable domain reads DSGVTQTPKHLITATGQRVTLRCSPRSGDLSVYWYQQSLDQGLQFLIQYYNGEERAKGNILERFSAQQFPDLHSELNLSSLELGDSALYFCASRSHRDTEAFFGQGTRLTVV.

J is TRBJ1-2 and V is TRBV5-6; 9 positions match TRBD1. CDR1 and CDR2 from the germline V gene are SGHDT and YYEEEE. Losses at the gene ends were 4 bases for V and 5 bases for J; bases not matched to a gene: 9. CDR3 length equals 15 residues. CDR3 sequence (DNA): TGTGCCAGCAGCCTCGGACAGGGGAGAGGGTATGGCTACACCTTC. This sequence encodes CASSLGQGRGYGYTF.

V usage is TRBV18 and J usage is TRBJ2-2, with 10 bases matching TRBD1. V trimming: 3 bases; J trimming: 4 bases; junction bases outside the gene matches: 2. Germline CDR1 reads KGHSH; CDR2 reads LQKENI. The CDR3 consists of 15 residues. CDR3 nucleotide sequence: TGTGCCAGCTCACCGAGGACAGGGGGCACCGGGGAGCTGTTTTTT. Residues: CASSPRTGGTGELFF.

The chain joins TRBV18 to TRBJ1-4; the match to TRBD1 covers 7 bases. J gave up 8 bases and V 6 bases, and 6 bases lay outside the gene matches. CDR3 length: 13 residues. The V gene's germline CDR1 is KGHSH and CDR2 LQKENI. As DNA, the CDR3 is TGTGCCAGCTCGAGACAGGGTGGAGAAAAACTGTTTTTT. Protein product: CASSRQGGEKLFF.

V gene TRBV27 combines with J gene TRBJ1-3, with D tentatively TRBD1 (5 bases). There are 17 residues in the CDR3. Germline CDR1 MNHEY, CDR2 SMNVEV (reference sequence). V was shortened by 0 bases and J by 3 bases, with 15 bases between the two germline ends. The CDR3 DNA follows: TGTGCCAGCAGTTTATCGGGGGGAGTCGGGCTTGGAAACACCATATATTTT. Translating gives CASSLSGGVGLGNTIYF.

V gene TRBV29-1 combines with J gene TRBJ2-1; D ambiguous. The CDR3 runs to 12 residues. The V gene lost 4 bases and the J gene lost 6 bases, with 10 bases spanning the gap. Per the germline V gene, CDR1 is SQVTM and CDR2 is ANQGSEA. CDR3 sequence reads: CSVVLQINEQFF. The CDR3 coding sequence is TGCAGCGTTGTGTTGCAGATCAATGAGCAGTTCTTC.

This CDR3 reads CASSVAGTGEGVYGYTF. In DNA form, the CDR3 reads TGTGCCAGCAGCGTGGCCGGGACAGGGGAGGGGGTTTATGGCTACACCTTC. The rearrangement joins TRBV9 to TRBJ1-2; TRBD1 matches at 10 bases. V lost 2 bases, J lost 5 bases, and 12 bases stayed unmatched. Germline CDR1 and CDR2: SGDLS and YYNGEE. This CDR3 contains 17 residues.

J is TRBJ1-2 and V is TRBV4-1; D may be TRBD1 (5 bases). Deletions cut 5 bases from V and 8 bases from J, with 21 bases between. Germline-derived CDR1 and CDR2 are MGHRA and YSYEKL. The CDR3 is 15 residues long. The CDR3 coding sequence is TGCGCCAGCAGCTACCAGACAGCGCAGCCGGTGGGCTACACCTTC. It specifies CASSYQTAQPVGYTF.

The rearrangement joins TRBV20-1 to TRBJ2-5; no reliable D call. CDR1 is DFQATT, CDR2 SNEGSKA, per germline (reference sequence). The V and J ends lost 2 bases and 4 bases respectively, with 5 bases between them. The CDR3 is made up of 11 amino acids. The CDR3 loop is CSARPRETQYF. The CDR3 DNA reads TGCAGTGCTAGACCCAGAGAGACCCAGTACTTC.

The chain links TRBV6-1 to TRBJ1-4, with D unclear. CDR1 is MNHNS and CDR2 is SASEGT in the germline V gene. The ends were cut back, 3 bases at V and 8 bases at J, with 13 bases in the middle. The length of the CDR3 is 14 residues. The CDR3 DNA reads as TGTGCCAGCAGTGATGGGTTGGCAGGCGAAAAACTGTTTTTT. It yields the protein CASSDGLAGEKLFF.

This CDR3 reads CASSYTGANTEAFF. DNA for the CDR3: TGCGCCAGCAGCTATACAGGGGCGAACACTGAAGCTTTCTTT. The J gene is TRBJ1-1, the V gene TRBV5-1; 7 bases are shared with TRBD1. Germline lookup yields CDR1 SGHRS and CDR2 YFSETQ. V was clipped by 3 bases and J by 1 base; unmatched bases: 3. The CDR3 is 14 residues long.

V gene TRBV7-3 combines with J gene TRBJ2-3; no reliable D call. The CDR3 is 13 residues long. With 1 base removed from V and 3 bases from J, the gap between germline ends came to 5 bases. Germline lookup yields CDR1 SGHTA and CDR2 FQGTGA. CDR3 amino acids: CASSLISTDTQYF. The CDR3 bases are TGTGCCAGCAGCTTAATCAGTACAGATACGCAGTATTTT.

This rearrangement joins TRBV11-2 to TRBJ1-2; D remains ambiguous. V lost 7 bases to trimming and J lost 8 bases, with 17 bases between them. Per germline, CDR1 SGHAT and CDR2 FQNNGV. This CDR3 comprises 13 residues. The CDR3 here is CASTLGSGSGYTF. For the CDR3, the DNA is TGTGCCAGCACCCTAGGTTCGGGAAGCGGCTACACCTTC.

The chain employs TRBV29-1 and TRBJ1-2; TRBD1 matches 7 bases. This CDR3 spans 13 amino acids. V lost 4 bases, J lost 2 bases, and 4 bases stayed unmatched. Looked up from germline, CDR1 is SQVTM and CDR2 is ANQGSEA. CDR3 sequence reads: CSVVGQFNYGYTF. CDR3 nucleotides: TGCAGCGTTGTGGGACAGTTCAACTATGGCTACACCTTC. The full variable domain, completed using reference TRBV29-1 and TRBJ1-2, is SAVISQKPSRDICQRGTSLTIQCQVDSQVTMMFWYRQQPGQSLTLIATANQGSEATYESGFVIDKFPISRPNLTFSTLTVSNMSPEDSSIYLCSVVGQFNYGYTFGSGTRLTVV.

The chain joins TRBV4-1 to TRBJ1-3, with unresolved D. This CDR3 has 18 amino acids. CDR1 MGHRA and CDR2 YSYEKL come from the germline V gene. With 4 bases removed from V and 0 bases from J, the gap between germline ends came to 19 bases. The CDR3 here is CASSPPLSFSYSGNTIYF. The CDR3 bases are TGCGCCAGCAGCCCCCCGCTCAGTTTTTCATACTCTGGAAACACCATATATTTT.

The J gene is TRBJ1-5, the V gene TRBV11-2, with D hard to call. Germline lookup yields CDR1 SGHAT and CDR2 FQNNGV. The CDR3 contains 13 residues. Trimming left V 2 bases short and J 7 bases short, with 9 bases between. CDR3 amino acids: CASSLFTGQPQHF. The CDR3 bases are TGTGCCAGCAGCTTATTCACGGGACAGCCCCAGCATTTT. Full variable domain (rest looked up from reference TRBV11-2 and TRBJ1-5): EAGVAQSPRYKIIEKRQSVAFWCNPISGHATLYWYQQILGQGPKLLIQFQNNGVVDDSQLPKDRFSAERLKGVDSTLKIQPAKLEDSAVYLCASSLFTGQPQHFGDGTRLSIL.